These 20 T cell receptor beta chains originate from one sample sequenced in a study of shared clonotypes between healthy human individuals (dated by TCRdb to the early 2020s). The method behind the library was the immunoSEQ multiplex PCR assay. TCRdb provides this immuneACCESS table in a form limited to in-frame rearrangements. Some clones are lacking; in checked studies, under half of them reflect an unresolved V gene, and why the rest are absent is not known. The sample table records about 380,000 clones; around 96% of these occur just once. Approximately 0.32% of the sample is held by the ten biggest clonotypes. The sample was memory CD8+ T cells sorted from blood. The sample's cell subset or site, from its label and the paper: CD45RO+ cells pooled with CCR7-negative TemRA cells. These receptors all come from a man aged 25 to 40 in good health.

The V call is TRBV2, the J call TRBJ2-7, with 9 bases that match TRBD1. V dropped 2 bases and J dropped 6; count of bases not matched to a gene: 5. The CDR3 is made up of 14 amino acids. CDR1 SNHLY and CDR2 FYNNEI come from the germline V gene. Written as DNA, the CDR3 is TGTGCCAGCAGTGAATACGGGACAGGGCGCGAGCAGTACTTC. It translates to CASSEYGTGREQYF.

The V and J genes are TRBV2 and TRBJ2-3, with 7 bases lining up with TRBD2. CDR1 is SNHLY and CDR2 is FYNNEI in the germline V gene. The CDR3 runs 17 residues. The ends lost 0 bases at V and 6 bases at J; junction bases unmatched: 12. CDR3 nucleotide sequence: TGTGCCAGCAGTGAAGCGAGGCCTGGAGCGGGATCTGATACGCAGTATTTT. Residues: CASSEARPGAGSDTQYF.

This clone was counted only a few times. The chain couples TRBV2 to TRBJ2-3; D not certain. Germline CDR1 reads SNHLY; CDR2 reads FYNNEI. V dropped 5 bases and J dropped 0 bases, with 9 bases sitting between them. There are 14 residues in the CDR3. DNA for the CDR3: TGTGCCAGCAGTAATACGAGAAGCACAGATACGCAGTATTTT. Translation gives CASSNTRSTDTQYF.

The chain joins TRBV27 to TRBJ2-7, with 8 bases that match TRBD1. CDR1 is MNHEY, CDR2 SMNVEV, per germline (reference sequence). Trimming at V came to 3 bases and at J to 9 bases, leaving 7 bases not matched to a gene. CDR3 length: 13 residues. Written as DNA, the CDR3 is TGTGCCAGCAGTTTGACAGGGGATAGGGCGCAGTACTTC. It translates to CASSLTGDRAQYF.

The rearrangement joins TRBV10-2 to TRBJ1-1; 7 bases align to TRBD1. Trimming removed 8 bases from V and 2 bases from J; junction bases left unmatched: 2. The CDR3 has 12 amino acids. Germline V gene lookup returns CDR1 WSHSY and CDR2 SAAADI. The CDR3 here is CASRTGNTEAFF. The CDR3 region has the DNA TGCGCCAGCCGGACAGGTAACACTGAAGCTTTCTTT.

The V call is TRBV7-9, the J call TRBJ2-7; a weak D match, TRBD2 (5 bases). Germline CDR1 is SEHNR and CDR2 is FQNEAQ (reference sequence). The CDR3 consists of 13 residues. V was trimmed by 5 bases and J by 2 bases, leaving 10 bases between them. This CDR3 reads CASSPGVPYEQYF. CDR3 coding DNA: TGTGCCAGCAGCCCCGGGGTACCCTACGAGCAGTACTTC.

The V call is TRBV5-6, the J call TRBJ2-3, with 8 bases fitting TRBD2. V lost 2 bases and J lost 2; bases outside the gene matches: 7. The germline V gene has CDR1 SGHDT and CDR2 YYEEEE. The CDR3 runs 16 residues. CDR3 in DNA: TGTGCCAGCAGCTTATGGGGACTAGTGGTCACAGATACGCAGTATTTT. Translated: CASSLWGLVVTDTQYF.

The chain joins TRBV11-2 to TRBJ2-1; the match to TRBD2 covers 8 bases. V was pared by 6 bases and J by 6 bases, with 7 bases of the junction left unmatched. Germline-derived CDR1 and CDR2 are SGHAT and FQNNGV. The CDR3 loop spans 14 amino acids. The CDR3 spells CASSNGTSLNEQFF. Here the CDR3 DNA reads TGTGCCAGCAGTAACGGGACTAGTCTCAATGAGCAGTTCTTC.

The chain links TRBV15 to TRBJ2-5, with a possible D match to TRBD2 (6 bases). CDR3 length: 14 residues. Germline lookup yields CDR1 LNHNV and CDR2 YYDKDF (reference sequence). Between the trimmed V and J ends, which lost 0 bases and 5 bases, there was a span of 10 bases. The CDR3 reads CATSRDPGRETQYF. CDR3 bases: TGTGCCACCAGCAGAGATCCGGGGAGGGAGACCCAGTACTTC.

The chain couples TRBV27 to TRBJ1-5; TRBD1 is a possible D gene (6 bases). The germline V gene encodes CDR1 MNHEY and CDR2 SMNVEV (reference sequence). The ends were cut back, 3 bases at V and 5 bases at J, with 8 bases in the middle. This CDR3 comprises 13 residues. The CDR3 loop is CASSFQGHQPQHF. In nucleotides, the CDR3 is TGTGCCAGCAGTTTTCAGGGGCATCAGCCCCAGCATTTT.

The rearrangement joins TRBV11-2 to TRBJ2-7; D ambiguous. The V end lost 5 bases, the J end lost 5 bases, and 16 bases lay between the germline ends. The CDR3 is 14 residues long. The germline V gene encodes CDR1 SGHAT and CDR2 FQNNGV. The CDR3 DNA follows: TGTGCCAGCAGCCCCTTAATGTCTCTGGACGAGCAGTACTTC. It encodes CASSPLMSLDEQYF.

V gene TRBV7-9 combines with J gene TRBJ2-7; no clear D. V lost 5 bases, J lost 0 bases, and 8 bases lay in between. This CDR3 is 13 amino acids long. Germline V gives CDR1 SEHNR, CDR2 FQNEAQ (reference sequence). As DNA, the CDR3 is TGTGCCAGCAGCGACCGGGTCTCCTACGAGCAGTACTTC. Translation: CASSDRVSYEQYF.

The chain uses TRBV11-3 and TRBJ2-7; TRBD2 aligns across 9 bases. The CDR3 is made up of 15 amino acids. V dropped 8 bases and J dropped 3; count of bases not matched to a gene: 11. Germline values: CDR1 SGHNT, CDR2 YENEEA. CDR3 DNA sequence: TGTGCCAGCCCCTCTCCGCTAGCGGGATTCTACGAGCAGTACTTC. The encoded protein is CASPSPLAGFYEQYF.

The genes are TRBV2 and TRBJ1-1, with 9 bases matching TRBD1. V was clipped by 5 bases and J by 10 bases; unmatched bases: 17. Germline values: CDR1 SNHLY, CDR2 FYNNEI. This CDR3 has 16 residues. The CDR3 region has the DNA TGTGCCAGCAGTAACCCGGGACAGGGAGTGTATAAAGGAGCTTTCTTT. It specifies CASSNPGQGVYKGAFF.

This chain links TRBV27 with TRBJ2-3, with 10 bases identical to TRBD2. CDR3 length: 15 residues. Trimming at V came to 2 bases and at J to 2 bases, leaving 1 base not matched to a gene. Germline CDR1 MNHEY, CDR2 SMNVEV (reference sequence). The CDR3 loop is CASSLTSGITDTQYF. CDR3 nucleotides: TGTGCCAGCAGTTTAACTAGCGGGATCACAGATACGCAGTATTTT.

The gene calls are TRBV21-1 and TRBJ2-7; the table's D call of TRBD2 was not tested on the DNA. TRBV21-1 is assigned pseudogene status. The CDR3 has 18 amino acids. CDR3 nucleotides: TGTGCCAGCAGCAAAGGAACCCGGACTAGCGGGAACTCCTACGAGCAGTACTTC. Translated: CASSKGTRTSGNSYEQYF.

This rearrangement joins TRBV19 to TRBJ1-3; D remains ambiguous. With 6 bases removed from V and 0 bases from J, the gap between germline ends came to 12 bases. Germline lookup yields CDR1 LNHDA and CDR2 SQIVND (reference sequence). There are 15 residues in the CDR3. The CDR3 loop is CASRPDGSSGNTIYF. The DNA for the CDR3 is TGTGCCAGTAGACCCGACGGGAGCTCTGGAAACACCATATATTTT.

This chain joins TRBV6-1 and TRBJ2-7; no clear D. Germline CDR1 and CDR2: MNHNS and SASEGT. This CDR3 contains 12 residues. V was pared by 1 base and J by 1 base, with 2 bases between. CDR3 loop: CASSEESYEQYF. CDR3 sequence (DNA): TGTGCCAGCAGTGAAGAATCCTACGAGCAGTACTTC.

The V and J genes are TRBV28 and TRBJ2-3, with D possibly being TRBD2 (5 bases). The V gene lost 4 bases and the J gene lost 4 bases, with 12 bases spanning the gap. CDR3 size: 14 residues. The germline CDR1 and CDR2 sequences are MDHEN and SYDVKM. CDR3 bases: TGTGCCAGCAGTTACGGACTTGGGGCAGATACGCAGTATTTT. It yields the protein CASSYGLGADTQYF. The full variable domain, rest sourced from reference TRBV28 and TRBJ2-3, is DVKVTQSSRYLVKRTGEKVFLECVQDMDHENMFWYRQDPGLGLRLIYFSYDVKMKEKGDIPEGYSVSREKKERFSLILESASTNQTSMYLCASSYGLGADTQYFGPGTRLTVL.

The chain couples TRBV29-1 to TRBJ2-1; D tentatively fits TRBD1 or TRBD2 (5 bases each). Germline lookup yields CDR1 SQVTM and CDR2 ANQGSEA. This CDR3 comprises 13 residues. The germline V and J ends were trimmed by 7 bases and 9 bases, with 19 bases remaining between them. The CDR3 sequence: CSAGVTSRGEQFF. In DNA form, the CDR3 reads TGCAGCGCTGGGGTCACCTCGAGGGGTGAGCAGTTCTTC.